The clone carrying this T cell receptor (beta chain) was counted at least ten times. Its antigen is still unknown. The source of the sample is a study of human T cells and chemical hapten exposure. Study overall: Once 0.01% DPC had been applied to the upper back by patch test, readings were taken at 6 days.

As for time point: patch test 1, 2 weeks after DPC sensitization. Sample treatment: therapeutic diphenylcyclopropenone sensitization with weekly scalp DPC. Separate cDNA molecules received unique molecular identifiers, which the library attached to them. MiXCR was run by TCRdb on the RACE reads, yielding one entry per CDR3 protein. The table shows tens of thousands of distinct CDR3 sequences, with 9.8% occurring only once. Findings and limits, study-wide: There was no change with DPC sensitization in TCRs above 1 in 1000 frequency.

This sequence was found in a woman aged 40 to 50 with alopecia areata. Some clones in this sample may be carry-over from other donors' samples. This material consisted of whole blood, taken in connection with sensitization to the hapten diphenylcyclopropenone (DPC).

The CDR3, as DNA: TGTGCCAGCAGCCTCACGAGGACCGGGGAGCTGTTTTTT. This gives the protein CASSLTRTGELFF. J is TRBJ2-2 and V is TRBV11-3; D gene ambiguous. Germline assignment: CDR1 SGHNT and CDR2 YENEEA. The CDR3 runs to 13 residues. Trimming shortened V by 5 bases and J by 5 bases, and 9 bases separated the two germline ends.